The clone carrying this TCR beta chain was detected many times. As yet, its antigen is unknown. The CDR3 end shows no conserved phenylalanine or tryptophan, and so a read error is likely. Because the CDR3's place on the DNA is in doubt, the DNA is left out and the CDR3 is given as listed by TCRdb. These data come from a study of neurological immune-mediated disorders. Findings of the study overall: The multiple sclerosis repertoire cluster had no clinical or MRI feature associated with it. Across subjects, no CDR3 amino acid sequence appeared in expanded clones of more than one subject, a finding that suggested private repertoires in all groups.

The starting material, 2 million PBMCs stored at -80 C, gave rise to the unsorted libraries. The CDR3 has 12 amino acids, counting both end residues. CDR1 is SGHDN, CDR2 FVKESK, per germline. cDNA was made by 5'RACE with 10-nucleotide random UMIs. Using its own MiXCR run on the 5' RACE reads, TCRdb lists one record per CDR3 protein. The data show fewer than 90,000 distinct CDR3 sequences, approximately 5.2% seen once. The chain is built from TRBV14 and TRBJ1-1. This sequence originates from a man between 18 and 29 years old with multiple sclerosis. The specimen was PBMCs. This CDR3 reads CASSPSDVREHI.